A selection of T cell receptor beta chains follows, all from one sample in a study of blood T cell repertoires in COVID-19. Assay used: immunoSEQ multiplex PCR; TCRdb lists only in-frame clones, some missing. The sample contains tens of thousands of clones, about 88% of which appear only once. Sequenced material: peripheral blood. These receptors were collected from a man between 65 and 80 years old with acute or convalescent COVID-19. Both conserved end residues are part of each CDR3. D genes are given only for firm matches. Part of the rows lack a size; the others show once, few, many or a class for expanded clones.

>.|13|.|TRBJ1-6|TRBV5-6
TGTGCCAGCAGCTCCGACATCAATTCACCCCTCCACTTT
CASSSDINSPLHF
>.|14|few|TRBJ1-1|TRBV5-1
TGCGCCAGCAGGACGGGACACGAGAACACTGAAGCTTTCTTT
CASRTGHENTEAFF
>TRBD1|15|.|TRBJ1-2|TRBV19
TGTGCCAGTAGTATACCGACAGGGGGCCGGGATGGCTACACCTTC
CASSIPTGGRDGYTF
>.|14|once|TRBJ2-3|TRBV19
TGTGCCAGTACCCCGACAGGTCGGGCAGATACGCAGTATTTT
CASTPTGRADTQYF
>.|16|few|TRBJ2-5|TRBV7-9
TGTGCCAGCAGTCAACCCGCGGGACCCATCCCGAGGGCCCAGTACTTC
CASSQPAGPIPRAQYF
>TRBD1|16|.|TRBJ2-3|TRBV20-1
TGCAGTGCTAGTCTAGAACGACAGGGACGGACTGTCACGCAGTATTTT
CSASLERQGRTVTQYF
>TRBD1|13|.|TRBJ1-6|TRBV7-9
TGTGCCAGCAGCTTCCAGGGGGGTATACCCCTCCACTTT
CASSFQGGIPLHF
>.|15|once|TRBJ1-1|TRBV28
TGTGCCAGCACATTCCAGGGACTGGGTCAAGTGGGTGCTTTCTTT
CASTFQGLGQVGAFF
>TRBD1|17|.|TRBJ1-2|TRBV7-9
TGTGCCAGCAGTCAACGTAAAGGACAGGGGGCGGACTATGGCTACACCTTC
CASSQRKGQGADYGYTF
>.|13|.|TRBJ1-3|TRBV10-3
TGTGCCGCACACTCGGGGGAGGGAAACACCATATATTTT
CAAHSGEGNTIYF
>.|15|.|TRBJ1-2|TRBV5-1
TGCGCCAGCAGTCTCCAGGGTTGGCGCGACTATGGCTACACCTTC
CASSLQGWRDYGYTF
>.|15|.|TRBJ1-6|TRBV5-6
TGTGCCAGCAGCTTGGTCGGGGAAAACAATTCACCCCTCCACTTT
CASSLVGENNSPLHF